The rows below give T cell receptor beta chains drawn from one sample of a study of cytotoxic CD8 clonotypes in ibrutinib-treated CLL. Assay: immunoSEQ multiplex PCR; the TCRdb copy retains only in-frame clones and omits some. The sample holds approximately 210,000 clones, 72% seen once. Sequenced here: PBMCs, sampled after 24 months of ibrutinib treatment. Receptors originate from a human donor with chronic lymphocytic leukemia. CDR3s include the opening cysteine and the closing phenylalanine or tryptophan. The order of the fields is clone size, V gene, D gene, J gene, CDR3 DNA, CDR3 protein. The D gene is left open where the match is weak. A row's size may be missing; if present it is once, few, many or a size class.

clone size: once; V gene: TRBV28; D gene: TRBD1; J gene: TRBJ2-7; CDR3 DNA: TGTGCCAGCAGAGAATCACAGGGGGCGTTCTACGAGCAGTACTTC; CDR3 protein: CASRESQGAFYEQYF
clone size: once; V gene: TRBV6-5; D gene: .; J gene: TRBJ1-6; CDR3 DNA: TGTGCCAGCAGCCTGATCGAGGGCAATTCACCCCTCCACTTT; CDR3 protein: CASSLIEGNSPLHF
clone size: .; V gene: TRBV6-1; D gene: .; J gene: TRBJ1-2; CDR3 DNA: TGTGCCAGCAGTGAAACGCCGGCGGACAACTATGGCTACACCTTC; CDR3 protein: CASSETPADNYGYTF
clone size: .; V gene: TRBV5-1; D gene: .; J gene: TRBJ2-2; CDR3 DNA: TGCGCCAGCATGTTCAGGGGACTGAACACCGGGGAGCTGTTTTTT; CDR3 protein: CASMFRGLNTGELFF
clone size: .; V gene: TRBV6-4; D gene: .; J gene: TRBJ2-1; CDR3 DNA: TGTGCCAGCAGTGATGCAGGGGCCTACAATGAGCAGTTCTTC; CDR3 protein: CASSDAGAYNEQFF
clone size: .; V gene: TRBV7-2; D gene: TRBD2; J gene: TRBJ2-7; CDR3 DNA: TGTGCCAGCAGCTTATTCGAGCGGGGATCTAACGAGCAGTACTTC; CDR3 protein: CASSLFERGSNEQYF
clone size: .; V gene: TRBV10-3; D gene: .; J gene: TRBJ2-7; CDR3 DNA: TGTGCCATCAGTGATAGGGCAGGGGGGCGAGAGCAGTACTTC; CDR3 protein: CAISDRAGGREQYF
clone size: .; V gene: TRBV9; D gene: .; J gene: TRBJ2-1; CDR3 DNA: TGTGCCAGCAGCGTGGGCCTAGCGTACGCCTACAATGAGCAGTTCTTC; CDR3 protein: CASSVGLAYAYNEQFF
clone size: .; V gene: TRBV30; D gene: TRBD1; J gene: TRBJ2-6; CDR3 DNA: TGTGCCTGGAGAAGGGGGCGAATGAATCCTGGGGCCAACGTCCTGACTTTC; CDR3 protein: CAWRRGRMNPGANVLTF
clone size: few; V gene: TRBV9; D gene: .; J gene: TRBJ1-2; CDR3 DNA: TGTGCCAGCAGCGTTCAGGGAGGCTGGGCTGGCTACACCTTC; CDR3 protein: CASSVQGGWAGYTF
clone size: .; V gene: TRBV27; D gene: .; J gene: TRBJ2-7; CDR3 DNA: TGTGCCAGCAGTCCCACGACAGAACCCTACGAGCGGTACTTC; CDR3 protein: CASSPTTEPYERYF
clone size: .; V gene: TRBV5-4; D gene: .; J gene: TRBJ1-4; CDR3 DNA: TGTGCCAGCAGCTTGGCTGGGGTGGCGCATGAAAAACTGTTTTTT; CDR3 protein: CASSLAGVAHEKLFF
clone size: .; V gene: TRBV19; D gene: TRBD2; J gene: TRBJ2-7; CDR3 DNA: TGTGCCAGTAGTTTTATCGGACTAGCGGGATCCTACGAGCAGTACTTC; CDR3 protein: CASSFIGLAGSYEQYF
clone size: .; V gene: TRBV5-6; D gene: .; J gene: TRBJ1-5; CDR3 DNA: TGTGCCAGCAGCCGGACAGATCAGCCCCAGCATTTT; CDR3 protein: CASSRTDQPQHF
clone size: .; V gene: TRBV12-5; D gene: .; J gene: TRBJ1-4; CDR3 DNA: TGTGCTAGTGGTTTGGATGGACTGACGGGGGGGATGGACGAAAAACTGTTTTTT; CDR3 protein: CASGLDGLTGGMDEKLFF
clone size: .; V gene: TRBV9; D gene: .; J gene: TRBJ2-5; CDR3 DNA: TGTGCCAGCAGCGTAGTAGGGGATGAGACCCAGTACTTC; CDR3 protein: CASSVVGDETQYF
clone size: once; V gene: TRBV7-8; D gene: .; J gene: TRBJ1-1; CDR3 DNA: TGTGCCAGCAGTAAAAGGACACCGAACACTGAAGCTTTCTTT; CDR3 protein: CASSKRTPNTEAFF
clone size: .; V gene: TRBV11-3; D gene: .; J gene: TRBJ2-1; CDR3 DNA: TGTGCCAGCAGCTTATCTTATGGGCCGGGCGATGAGCAGTTCTTC; CDR3 protein: CASSLSYGPGDEQFF
clone size: .; V gene: TRBV4-3; D gene: TRBD2; J gene: TRBJ2-3; CDR3 DNA: TGCGCCAGCAGCCCTGAGACTAGCGACACAGATACGCAGTATTTT; CDR3 protein: CASSPETSDTDTQYF
clone size: .; V gene: TRBV27; D gene: TRBD2; J gene: TRBJ2-3; CDR3 DNA: TGTGCCAGCAGTTCCCCTAGCGGGAGGAGCACAGATACGCAGTATTTT; CDR3 protein: CASSSPSGRSTDTQYF
clone size: .; V gene: TRBV7-9; D gene: .; J gene: TRBJ1-4; CDR3 DNA: TGTGCCAGCAGCTTAAAGGGGTACGCAACTAATGAAAAACTGTTTTTT; CDR3 protein: CASSLKGYATNEKLFF
clone size: .; V gene: TRBV7-2; D gene: TRBD2; J gene: TRBJ2-3; CDR3 DNA: TGTGCCAGCAGCTTAGTGGGCGGGAGGGGGACAGATACGCAGTATTTT; CDR3 protein: CASSLVGGRGTDTQYF
clone size: few; V gene: TRBV7-9; D gene: .; J gene: TRBJ1-1; CDR3 DNA: TGTGCCAGCATCCCTCCACAGGGAACTGAAGCTTTCTTT; CDR3 protein: CASIPPQGTEAFF
clone size: .; V gene: TRBV15; D gene: .; J gene: TRBJ2-1; CDR3 DNA: TGTGCCACCAGCAGAGATCGGCGGACCTACAATGAGCAGTTCTTC; CDR3 protein: CATSRDRRTYNEQFF
clone size: .; V gene: TRBV5-6; D gene: .; J gene: TRBJ1-5; CDR3 DNA: TGTGCCAGCAGCCGACAATCGGGGAGTCAGCCCCAGCATTTT; CDR3 protein: CASSRQSGSQPQHF
clone size: .; V gene: TRBV7-7; D gene: .; J gene: TRBJ2-1; CDR3 DNA: TGTGCCAGCAGCTTAGCGCCAGGGACGGGCGTTGGCAATGAGCAGTTCTTC; CDR3 protein: CASSLAPGTGVGNEQFF
clone size: .; V gene: TRBV9; D gene: .; J gene: TRBJ2-7; CDR3 DNA: TGTGCCAGCAGCCCCCACCCCAGGGACTACGAGCAGTACTTC; CDR3 protein: CASSPHPRDYEQYF
clone size: .; V gene: TRBV5-1; D gene: .; J gene: TRBJ2-7; CDR3 DNA: TGCGCCAGCAGCTTGGGAGGCCTCTACGAGCAGTACTTC; CDR3 protein: CASSLGGLYEQYF